This T cell receptor beta chain was profiled in a study of T cells in Graves' hyperthyroidism and ophthalmopathy. Study details: Sampling of peripheral blood happened at initial diagnosis, prior to any treatment. Study results and limitations: The model forecast ophthalmopathy, anticipating it by a median around 6.5 months before onset.

In regard to this clonotype: Its antigen is not known.

Amplification targeted TCR beta CDR3 regions from RNA transcripts. The HTBI primer set drove a first-round RT-PCR of the TCR CDR3. TCRdb recomputed calls from the multiplex PCR reads with MiXCR, one row per CDR3 protein. The table includes some 800,000 distinct CDR3 sequences, about 38% detected once. The clonotype comes from a young man with Graves' hyperthyroidism. The sequenced material came from blood.

The CDR3 loop reads CASSEYFSGRDNEQFF. The DNA of the CDR3 is TGTGCCAGCAGTGAATATTTCAGCGGGAGGGACAATGAGCAGTTCTTC. The J gene is TRBJ2-1, the V gene TRBV25-1; 10 bases agree with TRBD2. The V gene's germline CDR1 is MGHDK and CDR2 SYGVNS. This CDR3 has 16 amino acids. V lost 0 bases to trimming and J lost 5 bases; unmatched junction nucleotides: 4. The full variable domain, in which reference TRBV25-1 and TRBJ2-1 provide the parts outside the CDR3, is EADIYQTPRYLVIGTGKKITLECSQTMGHDKMYWYQQDPGMELHLIHYSYGVNSTEKGDLSSESTVSRIRTEHFPLTLESARPSHTSQYLCASSEYFSGRDNEQFFGPGTRLTVL.